The 23 T cell receptor beta chains below come from one sample, sequenced in a study of blood T cell repertoires in COVID-19. Profiling relied on immunoSEQ multiplex PCR, and the TCRdb table lists in-frame clones only, not all of them. This sample carries more than 300,000 clones, roughly 90% of them seen once, and the ten largest clones take about 9.4%. Sequenced: PBMCs or T cells enriched from blood (not recorded which). The receptors originated from a woman in her 30s who had recovered from COVID-19.

The CDR3 sequence: CASSPSGTDTQYF. CDR3 DNA: TGTGCCAGCAGCCCTTCAGGCACAGATACGCAGTATTTT. The J gene is TRBJ2-3, the V gene TRBV7-3; D remains unclear. Germline CDR1 and CDR2: SGHTA and FQGTGA. V shed 5 bases and J shed 1 base, with 7 bases lying between them. This CDR3 comprises 13 residues.

This chain connects TRBV10-3 to TRBJ2-7; the match to TRBD1 covers 7 bases. V shed 4 bases and J 6 bases; nucleotides not matched to a gene: 12. Germline V gene lookup returns CDR1 ENHRY and CDR2 SYGVKD. This CDR3 has 15 residues. The CDR3 region is CAISGLQGTLFEQYF. The CDR3 bases are TGTGCCATCAGTGGTCTACAGGGGACCTTATTCGAGCAGTACTTC.

J is TRBJ2-7 and V is TRBV5-1, with a weak D call TRBD2 (6 bases). The germline V gene encodes CDR1 SGHRS and CDR2 YFSETQ. The CDR3 length is 16 residues. Trimming took off 0 bases at V and 4 bases at J, with 17 bases between the two ends. The chain's CDR3 is CASSLAWGDGVYEQYF. The CDR3 DNA follows: TGCGCCAGCAGCTTGGCCTGGGGGGACGGGGTTTACGAGCAGTACTTC.

Here the CDR3 DNA reads TGCGCCAGCAGTGAGTCGGGTGCCGGGGGGATCGATGAGCAGTTCTTC. Its translation is CASSESGAGGIDEQFF. The chain is built from TRBV10-1 and TRBJ2-1; 7 bases align to TRBD2. This CDR3 has 16 residues. From germline, CDR1 is WNHNN and CDR2 SYGVQD (reference sequence). J was trimmed by 8 bases and V by 0 bases; bases with no gene match: 10.

V and J are TRBV6-5 and TRBJ2-1; 7 bases are a match to TRBD2. This CDR3 comprises 15 residues. Germline assignment: CDR1 MNHEY and CDR2 SVGAGI. J lost 0 bases, V lost 7 bases, and 6 bases had no gene match. The CDR3 nucleotides are TGTGCCAGCACCCCAGCGGGGAGCTCCTACAATGAGCAGTTCTTC. The encoded protein is CASTPAGSSYNEQFF.

This clone was seen only a few times. The V gene is TRBV29-1, the J gene TRBJ2-7, with 8 positions matching TRBD2. CDR1 and CDR2 (germline): SQVTM, ANQGSEA. CDR3 length equals 15 residues. V was clipped by 4 bases and J by 2 bases; unmatched bases: 10. CDR3 sequence (DNA): TGCAGCGTTGGGCGGGGGGCGGCGTCTCCCTACGAGCAGTACTTC. Translation gives CSVGRGAASPYEQYF.

This rearrangement joins TRBV30 to TRBJ2-1; 9 nucleotides match TRBD2. Unmatched junction bases numbered 7, after V lost 5 bases and J lost 5 bases. Per the germline V gene, CDR1 is GTSNPN and CDR2 is SVGIG (reference sequence). This CDR3 has 14 residues. CDR3 DNA sequence: TGTGCCTGGGCTGCGGGAGGGCAGCACAATGAGCAGTTCTTC. This encodes CAWAAGGQHNEQFF. The variable domain in full, with the rest retrieved from reference TRBV30 and TRBJ2-1, is SQTIHQWPATLVQPVGSPLSLECTVEGTSNPNLYWYRQAAGRGLQLLFYSVGIGQISSEVPQNLSASRPQDRQFILSSKKLLLSDSGFYLCAWAAGGQHNEQFFGPGTRLTVL.

The V gene is TRBV5-1, the J gene TRBJ1-1, with a weak D call TRBD1 (5 bases). Trimming cost V 0 bases and J 1 base, with 13 bases left between them. The CDR3 runs to 16 residues. The germline gives CDR1 SGHRS, CDR2 YFSETQ. CDR3 residues: CASSLGQGPPNTEAFF. Written as DNA, the CDR3 is TGCGCCAGCAGCTTGGGGCAGGGCCCCCCGAACACTGAAGCTTTCTTT.

This chain links TRBV5-1 with TRBJ1-2, with 9 bases that match TRBD1. Germline V gives CDR1 SGHRS, CDR2 YFSETQ. V dropped 3 bases and J dropped 8; count of bases not matched to a gene: 8. The CDR3 totals 14 residues. The CDR3 is CASSSGDRDQGYTF. CDR3 DNA: TGCGCCAGCAGCTCCGGGGACAGGGATCAAGGCTACACCTTC. Looking up the rest from reference TRBV5-1 and TRBJ1-2 gives the full variable domain: KAGVTQTPRYLIKTRGQQVTLSCSPISGHRSVSWYQQTPGQGLQFLFEYFSETQRNKGNFPGRFSGRQFSNSRSEMNVSTLELGDSALYLCASSSGDRDQGYTFGSGTRLTVV.

This clone showed up just once. CDR3 amino acids: CASSRPLRATRGTGELFF. The DNA of the CDR3 is TGTGCCAGCAGCCGCCCCCTCCGGGCAACTCGGGGCACCGGGGAGCTGTTTTTT. The chain carries TRBV11-2 and TRBJ2-2, with D maybe TRBD2 (5 bases). CDR3 length: 18 amino acids. Trimming cost V 5 bases and J 4 bases, with 23 bases left between them. Germline CDR1 is SGHAT and CDR2 is FQNNGV.

V gene TRBV19 combines with J gene TRBJ2-7; TRBD1 agrees at 10 bases. V shed 9 bases and J 3 bases; nucleotides not matched to a gene: 5. Germline V gene data show CDR1 as LNHDA and CDR2 as SQIVND (reference sequence). The CDR3 has 13 residues. The CDR3 nucleotides read TGTGCCAGCCGGGGGACAGGGGACTACGAGCAGTACTTC. Translated, it gives CASRGTGDYEQYF.

The V call is TRBV7-2, the J call TRBJ1-2, with D uncertain. The V end was cut by 2 bases, the J end by 5 bases, with 12 bases between. Germline CDR1 SGHTA, CDR2 FQGNSA. The CDR3 is 14 amino acids. This CDR3 is CASSLSGILYGYTF. The CDR3 region has the DNA TGTGCCAGCAGCTTATCCGGGATTCTATATGGCTACACCTTC.

The CDR3 loop reads CASSLGLALGLDEQYF. In DNA form, the CDR3 reads TGCGCCAGCAGCTTGGGGCTGGCCCTCGGGTTGGACGAGCAGTACTTC. The chain employs TRBV5-1 and TRBJ2-7; D uncertain. CDR1 SGHRS and CDR2 YFSETQ come from the germline V gene. The CDR3 sequence is 16 residues long. Deletions cut 0 bases from V and 5 bases from J, with 18 bases between.

CDR3 nucleotides: TGCGCCAGCAGCTTGACCAGATCGAACACTGAAGCTTTCTTT. It codes for CASSLTRSNTEAFF. The chain links TRBV5-1 to TRBJ1-1, with D hard to call. In germline, CDR1 is SGHRS, CDR2 YFSETQ. The CDR3 has 14 residues. The ends were cut back, 1 base at V and 1 base at J, with 8 bases in the middle.

With respect to this clone: This same CDR3 is encoded by further DNA sequences in the sample. The rearrangement uses TRBV19 and TRBJ1-1, with TRBD1 matching 9 bases. With 9 bases clipped from V and 5 bases from J, the junction kept 7 bases outside the gene matches. From germline, CDR1 is LNHDA and CDR2 SQIVND (reference sequence). This CDR3 comprises 13 residues. Here the CDR3 DNA reads TGTGCCAGCAAAGACAGGGGGTGGACTGAAGCTTTCTTT. The encoded protein is CASKDRGWTEAFF.

The chain uses TRBV28 and TRBJ1-2; 9 positions agree with TRBD1. Germline values: CDR1 MDHEN, CDR2 SYDVKM. V gave up 5 bases and J gave up 3 bases; unmatched junction bases: 4. This CDR3 has 14 residues. The CDR3 spells CASSRQGGYYGYTF. The CDR3 nucleotides are TGTGCCAGCAGTCGACAGGGGGGGTACTATGGCTACACCTTC.

This clone came up a few times. This rearrangement joins TRBV28 to TRBJ1-1, with 8 bases fitting TRBD1. This CDR3 contains 18 residues. Germline V gene data show CDR1 as MDHEN and CDR2 as SYDVKM. V lost 6 bases to trimming and J lost 0 bases; unmatched junction nucleotides: 15. CDR3 amino acids: CASSSDRGALPMNTEAFF. The DNA for the CDR3 is TGTGCCAGCAGCTCCGACAGGGGCGCCCTACCAATGAACACTGAAGCTTTCTTT.

The rearrangement joins TRBV27 to TRBJ2-1; no clear D. The CDR3 consists of 16 residues. Germline V gene lookup returns CDR1 MNHEY and CDR2 SMNVEV (reference sequence). The ends were cut back, 3 bases at V and 12 bases at J, with 24 bases in the middle. CDR3 protein: CASSFISSYGFGGQFF. CDR3 sequence (DNA): TGTGCCAGCAGTTTCATTTCTTCTTACGGGTTCGGTGGGCAGTTCTTC.

The chain combines TRBV7-9 with TRBJ2-5; maybe TRBD1 (6 bases). The length of the CDR3 is 14 residues. The germline V gene has CDR1 SEHNR and CDR2 FQNEAQ (reference sequence). With 5 bases removed from V and 5 bases from J, the gap between germline ends came to 15 bases. The CDR3 region is CASSPTGPRETQYF. CDR3 in DNA: TGTGCCAGCAGCCCCACAGGGCCTCGTGAGACCCAGTACTTC.

V usage is TRBV5-1 and J usage is TRBJ2-7; TRBD2 might be the D (5 bases). The V end lost 7 bases, the J end lost 6 bases, and 20 bases lay between the germline ends. There are 14 residues in the CDR3. CDR1 is SGHRS and CDR2 is YFSETQ in the germline V gene. The CDR3: CASRVFGESGEQYF. The DNA of the CDR3 is TGCGCCAGCCGCGTATTTGGGGAGTCGGGCGAGCAGTACTTC. Using reference TRBV5-1 and TRBJ2-7 for the parts outside the CDR3, the full variable domain is KAGVTQTPRYLIKTRGQQVTLSCSPISGHRSVSWYQQTPGQGLQFLFEYFSETQRNKGNFPGRFSGRQFSNSRSEMNVSTLELGDSALYLCASRVFGESGEQYFGPGTRLTVT.

This chain uses TRBV27 with TRBJ1-5, with unresolved D. The CDR3 spans 16 residues. Germline CDR1 MNHEY, CDR2 SMNVEV (reference sequence). Trimming removed 2 bases at V and 2 bases at J, with 13 bases between. Here the CDR3 reads CASSLHRLSGNQPQHF. CDR3 sequence (DNA): TGTGCCAGCAGTTTACACCGGTTATCGGGCAATCAGCCCCAGCATTTT.

The V and J genes are TRBV19 and TRBJ1-2; D might be TRBD1 (5 bases). This CDR3 has 13 amino acids. The germline V and J ends were trimmed by 8 bases and 8 bases, with 18 bases remaining between them. The germline CDR1 and CDR2 sequences are LNHDA and SQIVND (reference sequence). This CDR3 reads CASSPTRAGGYTF. The CDR3 nucleotides read TGTGCCAGTTCCCCCACCAGGGCCGGGGGCTACACCTTC.

J is TRBJ2-4 and V is TRBV5-1; the D gene is possibly TRBD2 (5 bases). The germline V gene has CDR1 SGHRS and CDR2 YFSETQ. The CDR3 consists of 13 residues. The ends were cut back, 4 bases at V and 5 bases at J, with 10 bases in the middle. The CDR3 DNA follows: TGCGCCAGCAGCCCCCGGGGAGAAAACATTCAGTACTTC. This sequence encodes CASSPRGENIQYF.